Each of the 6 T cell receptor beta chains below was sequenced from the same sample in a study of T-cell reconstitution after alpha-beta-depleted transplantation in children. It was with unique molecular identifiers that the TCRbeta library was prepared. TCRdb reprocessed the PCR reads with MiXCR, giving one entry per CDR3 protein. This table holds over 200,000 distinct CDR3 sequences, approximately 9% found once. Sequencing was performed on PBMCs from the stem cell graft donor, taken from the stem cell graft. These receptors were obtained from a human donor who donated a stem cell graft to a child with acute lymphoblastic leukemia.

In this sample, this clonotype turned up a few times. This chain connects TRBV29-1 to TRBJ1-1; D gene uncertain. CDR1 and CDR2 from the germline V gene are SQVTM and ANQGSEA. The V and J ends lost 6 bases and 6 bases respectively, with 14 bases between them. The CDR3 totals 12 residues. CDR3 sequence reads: CSVGGAAPEAFF. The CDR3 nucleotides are TGCAGCGTAGGAGGAGCCGCCCCTGAAGCTTTCTTT.

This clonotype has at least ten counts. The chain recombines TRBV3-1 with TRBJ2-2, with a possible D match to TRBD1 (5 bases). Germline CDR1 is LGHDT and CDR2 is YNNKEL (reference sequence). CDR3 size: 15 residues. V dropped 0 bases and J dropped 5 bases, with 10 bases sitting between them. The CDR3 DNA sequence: TGTGCCAGCAGCCAAGATCTAGGGGCGACCGGGGAGCTGTTTTTT. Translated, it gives CASSQDLGATGELFF. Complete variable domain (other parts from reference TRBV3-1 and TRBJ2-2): DTAVSQTPKYLVTQMGNDKSIKCEQNLGHDTMYWYKQDSKKFLKIMFSYNNKELIINETVPNRFSPKSPDKAHLNLHINSLELGDSAVYFCASSQDLGATGELFFGEGSRLTVL.

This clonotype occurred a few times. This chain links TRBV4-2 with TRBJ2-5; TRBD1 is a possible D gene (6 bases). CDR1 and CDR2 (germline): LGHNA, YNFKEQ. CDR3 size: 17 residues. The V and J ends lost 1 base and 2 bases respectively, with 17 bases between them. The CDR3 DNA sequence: TGTGCCAGCAGCCAAGCATCGGGACACAACTCACAAGAGACCCAGTACTTC. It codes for CASSQASGHNSQETQYF.

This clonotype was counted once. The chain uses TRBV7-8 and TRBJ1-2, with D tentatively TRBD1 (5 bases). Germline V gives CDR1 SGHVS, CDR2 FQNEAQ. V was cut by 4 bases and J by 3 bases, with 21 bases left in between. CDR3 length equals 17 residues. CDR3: CASSSRVQGLRDYGYTF. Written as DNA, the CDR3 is TGTGCCAGCAGCTCCCGAGTTCAGGGATTACGTGACTATGGCTACACCTTC.

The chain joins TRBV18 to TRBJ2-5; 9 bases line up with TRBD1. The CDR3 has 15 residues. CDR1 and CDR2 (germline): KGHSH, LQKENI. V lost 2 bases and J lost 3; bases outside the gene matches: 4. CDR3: CASSPAGQGEETQYF. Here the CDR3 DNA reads TGTGCCAGCTCACCAGCGGGACAGGGAGAAGAGACCCAGTACTTC.

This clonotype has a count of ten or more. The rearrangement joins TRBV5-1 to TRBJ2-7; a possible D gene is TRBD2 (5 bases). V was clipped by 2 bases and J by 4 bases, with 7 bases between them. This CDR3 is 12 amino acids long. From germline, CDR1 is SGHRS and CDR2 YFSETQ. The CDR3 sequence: CASSFEGYEQYF. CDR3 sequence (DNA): TGCGCCAGCAGCTTCGAGGGATACGAGCAGTACTTC.